The T cell receptor (beta chain) described here comes from a study of cytomegalovirus exposure and HLA in healthy donors. Findings and caveats of the study: Analyzed later, most CMV-associated TCR beta chains appeared HLA-restricted.

Note on this clone: The antigen is unknown.

PCR used 60 Vbeta primers and 13 Jbeta primers. The repertoire was sequenced with immunoSEQ multiplex PCR; TCRdb's copy has only in-frame clones and lacks some. The data hold approximately 130,000 clones, with about 80% observed a single time. What was sequenced was PBMCs. The TCR sequence derives from a girl between 2 and 10 years old in good health and CMV-seronegative.

CDR3 loop: CASSVEGHTDEQFF. Here the CDR3 DNA reads TGTGCCAGCAGCGTAGAGGGACACACGGATGAGCAGTTCTTC. The rearrangement joins TRBV9 to TRBJ2-1; D may be TRBD1 (6 bases). V was trimmed by 0 bases and J by 8 bases, leaving 12 bases between them. This CDR3 has 14 amino acids. Germline V lookup: CDR1 SGDLS, CDR2 YYNGEE.